These 11 T cell receptor beta chains share one sample of origin, sequenced in a study of T cell repertoires in aging, cancer and after chemotherapy. Amplification of TCR beta used genomic DNA extracted from peripheral blood. TRB rearrangements spanning V, D and J were amplified using mixed TRB-A/B primers. TCRdb itself ran the multiplex PCR reads through MiXCR, one entry per CDR3 protein. The sample records 360 or so distinct CDR3 sequences, 20% to 25% being singletons. The sequencing input was blood. The receptor source for this set is a human donor with a blood cancer.

This clonotype is termed medium-sized. The chain recombines TRBV20-1 with TRBJ2-7; 7 bases agree with TRBD1. The ends lost 5 bases at V and 0 bases at J; junction bases unmatched: 4. Germline V lookup: CDR1 DFQATT, CDR2 SNEGSKA (reference sequence). The CDR3 is 13 amino acids. DNA of the CDR3: TGCAGTGCTTCCCGGGACAGCTCCTACGAGCAGTACTTC. It translates to CSASRDSSYEQYF.

By sample fraction, this clonotype is medium-sized (0.01 to 0.1%). V gene TRBV20-1 combines with J gene TRBJ1-1; a weak D match, TRBD1 (5 bases). Germline loops: CDR1 DFQATT, CDR2 SNEGSKA (reference sequence). This CDR3 is built from 14 residues. Trimming took off 3 bases at V and 4 bases at J, with 15 bases between the two ends. The CDR3: CSASAGQGGTEAFF. CDR3 DNA: TGCAGTGCTAGCGCGGGGCAGGGAGGCACTGAAGCTTTCTTT.

Judged by abundance, this clonotype is hyperexpanded (1% or more). This sequence joins TRBV11-1 and TRBJ2-3; D may be TRBD2 (6 bases). V was shortened by 6 bases and J by 11 bases, with 15 bases between the two germline ends. The CDR3 spans 12 residues. Germline V gene data show CDR1 as SGHAT and CDR2 as FQDESV (reference sequence). The CDR3 nucleotides read TGTGCCAGCAGGGGAGGTGGCGTCTTGCAGTATTTT. The encoded protein is CASRGGGVLQYF.

By sample fraction, this clonotype is medium-sized. The rearrangement links TRBV6-2 or TRBV6-3 to TRBJ1-5; D unresolved. The V gene's germline CDR1 is MNHEY and CDR2 SVGEGT. The germline V and J ends were trimmed by 7 bases and 6 bases, with 19 bases remaining between them. The CDR3 runs 15 residues. The CDR3 DNA reads TGTGCCAGCACCCCCAAATTGGAGGGAGGTCAGCCCCAGCATTTT. This translates into CASTPKLEGGQPQHF.

This clonotype qualifies as large (0.1 to 1%). This chain connects TRBV18 to TRBJ2-1; TRBD2 might be the D (6 bases). The CDR3 spans 12 residues. V was cut by 6 bases and J by 7 bases, with 10 bases left in between. Per germline, CDR1 KGHSH and CDR2 LQKENI. The chain's CDR3 is CASSPGGNEQFF. DNA for the CDR3: TGTGCCAGCTCTCCTGGGGGGAATGAGCAGTTCTTC.

This clonotype is hyperexpanded by share. This sequence joins TRBV27 and TRBJ2-7; 8 nucleotides align to TRBD1. Germline assignment: CDR1 MNHEY and CDR2 SMNVEV (reference sequence). This CDR3 is 14 amino acids long. V shed 5 bases and J 3 bases; nucleotides not matched to a gene: 6. CDR3 DNA: TGTGCCAGCAGTGTGACAGGGGCCAACTACGAGCAGTACTTC. Amino acids: CASSVTGANYEQYF.

This clonotype is categorized as medium-sized. The chain has TRBV20-1 and TRBJ1-6, with no clear D. This CDR3 is 15 amino acids long. CDR1 is DFQATT and CDR2 is SNEGSKA in the germline V gene (reference sequence). V was cut by 2 bases and J by 9 bases, with 17 bases left in between. The CDR3 sequence: CSARIRAAPLSPLHF. The CDR3 coding sequence is TGCAGTGCTAGAATAAGGGCAGCACCCCTTTCACCCCTCCACTTT.

This clonotype is labeled as medium-sized. The genes are TRBV4-3 and TRBJ2-7; 9 bases are shared with TRBD1. The CDR3 spans 16 residues. V shed 1 base and J 3 bases; nucleotides not matched to a gene: 7. Germline V gives CDR1 LGHNA, CDR2 YSLEER. The CDR3 loop is CASSQVGGTGFYEQYF. CDR3 nucleotides: TGCGCCAGCAGCCAAGTTGGAGGGACAGGGTTCTACGAGCAGTACTTC.

V and J are TRBV5-6 and TRBJ2-3; 11 bases fit TRBD1. The CDR3 has 16 residues. After removal of 3 bases from V and 2 bases from J, the junction contained 5 bases not matched to a gene. Germline loops: CDR1 SGHDT, CDR2 YYEEEE. The CDR3 spells CASSSGQGAYTDTQYF. CDR3 nucleotide sequence: TGTGCCAGCAGCTCCGGACAGGGGGCCTACACAGATACGCAGTATTTT.

By share, this clonotype counts as large. The J gene is TRBJ1-2, the V gene TRBV13; D is perhaps TRBD1 (5 bases). CDR3 length equals 14 residues. Germline V gives CDR1 PRHDT, CDR2 FYEKMQ (reference sequence). V shed 6 bases and J shed 4 bases, with 15 bases lying between them. CDR3 coding DNA: TGTGCCAGCAGATGGGGGTTAGCTCCCTATGGCTACACCTTC. As protein: CASRWGLAPYGYTF.

The table lists this clonotype with a few counts. The V call is TRBV5-5, the J call TRBJ1-4, with D possibly TRBD1 on 5 matching bases. The CDR3 consists of 14 residues. Germline V gene data show CDR1 as SGHKS and CDR2 as YYEKEE (reference sequence). The V gene lost 4 bases and the J gene lost 8 bases, with 15 bases spanning the gap. This chain's CDR3 is CASSPGQGGEKLFF. CDR3 bases: TGTGCCAGCAGCCCCGGGCAGGGTGGGGAAAAACTGTTTTTT. The variable domain in full, completed from reference TRBV5-5 and TRBJ1-4, reads DAGVTQSPTHLIKTRGQQVTLRCSPISGHKSVSWYQQVLGQGPQFIFQYYEKEERGRGNFPDRFSARQFPNYSSELNVNALLLGDSALYLCASSPGQGGEKLFFGSGTQLSVL.